These T cell receptor beta chains were read from a single sample in a study of T cell repertoires in cytomegalovirus infection. TCRdb reprocessed the reads via MiXCR and lists one record per CDR3 protein. The data show 160,000 or so distinct CDR3 sequences, 15% to 20% seen once. The specimen sequenced was CD8+ T cells from PBMCs. The source of these receptors is a human donor in good health (CMV status not recorded). Some clones in this sample may be carry-over from other donors' samples. CDR3s include the opening cysteine and the closing phenylalanine or tryptophan. The order of the fields is D gene, J gene, V gene, clone size, CDR3 length, CDR3 protein, CDR3 DNA. A D gene is named only where the DNA matches it firmly. Only some rows state a clone size, as once, few, many or a class for expanded clones.

NA,TRBJ2-3,TRBV28,few,15,CASERRGEILDTQYF,TGTGCCAGCGAGAGAAGAGGGGAGATCTTAGATACGCAGTATTTT
NA,TRBJ2-6,TRBV7-9,NA,15,CASSFSDSGANVLTF,TGTGCCAGCAGCTTTTCAGACTCTGGGGCCAACGTCCTGACTTTC
NA,TRBJ1-1,TRBV6-2/TRBV6-3,NA,16,CASSYSSAFADTEAFF,TGTGCCAGCAGTTACTCGTCAGCTTTTGCGGACACTGAAGCTTTCTTT
NA,TRBJ2-1,TRBV7-6,few,15,CASSLAIRRYNEQFF,TGTGCCAGCAGCTTAGCTATCAGGAGGTACAATGAGCAGTTCTTC
NA,TRBJ2-3,TRBV29-1,few,14,CSVGGAGTTDTQYF,TGCAGCGTTGGGGGGGCAGGAACCACAGATACGCAGTATTTT
NA,TRBJ1-1,TRBV7-2,NA,20,CASTQIRRGAGGISNTEAFF,TGTGCCAGCACCCAGATACGCCGTGGGGCAGGAGGGATAAGTAACACTGAAGCTTTCTTT
NA,TRBJ2-6,TRBV28,NA,16,CASSPLGGAGANVLTF,TGTGCCAGCAGCCCCCTCGGGGGAGCTGGGGCCAACGTCCTGACTTTC
NA,TRBJ2-1,TRBV6-2/TRBV6-3,NA,13,CASSTPRRDEQFF,TGTGCCAGCAGTACACCCCGCAGGGATGAGCAGTTCTTC
NA,TRBJ2-1,TRBV6-8,few,14,CASTLRASLNEQFF,TGTGCCAGCACCCTACGCGCATCCCTCAATGAGCAGTTCTTC
NA,TRBJ2-5,TRBV29-1,few,11,CSAELQETQYF,TGCAGCGCCGAGCTCCAAGAGACCCAGTACTTC
NA,TRBJ2-2,TRBV4-1,NA,15,CASSQDIGDTGELFF,TGCGCCAGCAGCCAAGACATTGGGGACACCGGGGAGCTGTTTTTT
NA,TRBJ2-7,TRBV7-9,few,12,CASSLVGREQYF,TGTGCCAGCAGCTTAGTAGGACGCGAGCAGTACTTC
NA,TRBJ2-7,TRBV6-2/TRBV6-3,NA,14,CASREPGNGYEQYF,TGTGCCAGCAGGGAACCGGGGAACGGATACGAGCAGTACTTC
TRBD1,TRBJ1-6,TRBV7-6,few,21,CASSLSPGDRGPSSYNSPLHF,TGTGCCAGCAGTCTATCCCCCGGGGACAGGGGCCCTAGCTCCTATAATTCACCCCTCCACTTT
TRBD1,TRBJ2-5,TRBV14,many,12,CASSQPGQGPDF,TGTGCCAGCAGCCAACCGGGACAGGGGCCGGACTTC
NA,TRBJ1-2,TRBV7-2,many,13,CASSLTANYGYTF,TGTGCCAGCAGCTTAACAGCCAACTATGGCTACACCTTC
NA,TRBJ2-1,TRBV7-2,NA,11,CASIGGGSQFF,TGTGCCAGCATAGGGGGGGGTTCACAGTTCTTC
NA,TRBJ1-1,TRBV7-9,NA,14,CASSSAIRADEAFF,TGTGCCAGCAGCTCTGCCATCAGGGCAGATGAAGCTTTCTTT
NA,TRBJ1-2,TRBV20-1,few,13,CSARVSKSYGYTF,TGCAGTGCTAGAGTCTCGAAATCCTATGGCTACACCTTC
TRBD1,TRBJ2-3,TRBV7-9,many,15,CASSLRATGADTQYF,TGTGCCAGCAGCCTCCGGGCCACAGGGGCAGATACGCAGTATTTT
TRBD2,TRBJ2-2,TRBV20-1,NA,16,CSARRSGGATTGELFF,TGCAGTGCTAGACGTAGCGGGGGGGCGACCACCGGGGAGCTGTTTTTT
TRBD2,TRBJ2-7,TRBV20-1,NA,13,CSGQGRGGYEQYF,TGCAGTGGACAAGGGCGGGGGGGCTACGAGCAGTACTTC
NA,TRBJ1-5,TRBV7-2,few,15,CASSLAAGGNQPQHF,TGTGCCAGCAGCTTAGCGGCGGGGGGGAATCAGCCCCAGCATTTT
TRBD2,TRBJ2-1,TRBV7-2,few,16,CASSLRVAGTLNEQFF,TGTGCCAGCAGCTTAAGGGTAGCGGGAACGCTCAATGAGCAGTTCTTC
TRBD2,TRBJ2-6,TRBV7-2,NA,20,CASSFGTSGRFAGGANVLTF,TGTGCCAGCAGCTTCGGGACTAGCGGGAGATTTGCGGGTGGGGCCAACGTCCTGACTTTC
NA,TRBJ2-1,TRBV7-9,few,11,CASSFQYEQFF,TGTGCCAGCAGCTTCCAGTATGAGCAGTTCTTC
NA,TRBJ1-2,TRBV7-9,NA,14,CASSLVPTTYGYTF,TGTGCCAGCAGCTTAGTTCCGACCACCTATGGCTACACCTTC
NA,TRBJ2-5,TRBV7-9,few,15,CASSPEVALMETQYF,TGTGCCAGCAGCCCGGAAGTGGCCTTAATGGAGACCCAGTACTTC
NA,TRBJ2-2,TRBV12-3/TRBV12-4,NA,12,CASSLRLGELFF,TGTGCCAGCAGTTTAAGGCTAGGGGAGCTGTTTTTT
NA,TRBJ2-7,TRBV28,few,14,CASSARAGHDEQYF,TGTGCCAGCAGTGCGAGAGCGGGACATGACGAGCAGTACTTC
NA,TRBJ2-7,TRBV28,few,14,CASSLLGDGYEQYF,TGTGCCAGCAGTTTGTTGGGCGATGGATACGAGCAGTACTTC
NA,TRBJ1-1,TRBV6-6,few,12,CATCANGAEAFF,TGTGCCACCTGTGCTAATGGTGCTGAAGCTTTCTTT